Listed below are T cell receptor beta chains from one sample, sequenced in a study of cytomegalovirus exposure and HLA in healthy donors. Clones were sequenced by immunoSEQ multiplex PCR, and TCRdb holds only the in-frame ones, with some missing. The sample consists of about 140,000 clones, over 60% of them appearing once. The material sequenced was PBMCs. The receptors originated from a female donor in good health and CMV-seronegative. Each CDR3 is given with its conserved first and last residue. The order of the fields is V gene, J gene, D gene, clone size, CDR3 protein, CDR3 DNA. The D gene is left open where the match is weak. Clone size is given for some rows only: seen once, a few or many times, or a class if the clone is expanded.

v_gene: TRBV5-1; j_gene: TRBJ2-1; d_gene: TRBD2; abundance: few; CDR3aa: CASSGWGGSGLNEQFF; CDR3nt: TGCGCCAGCAGCGGGTGGGGGGGGTCAGGGCTCAATGAGCAGTTCTTC
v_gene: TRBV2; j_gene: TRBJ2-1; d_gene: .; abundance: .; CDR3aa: CASSDGLNEQFF; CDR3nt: TGTGCCAGCAGTGACGGACTCAATGAGCAGTTCTTC
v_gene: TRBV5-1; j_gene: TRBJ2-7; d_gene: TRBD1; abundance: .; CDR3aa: CASSLGAGQGNSYEQYF; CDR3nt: TGCGCCAGCAGCTTGGGGGCGGGACAGGGGAACTCCTACGAGCAGTACTTC
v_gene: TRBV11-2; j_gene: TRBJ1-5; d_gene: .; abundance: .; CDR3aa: CASSLERGAGQHF; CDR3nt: TGTGCCAGCAGCTTAGAGCGTGGGGCAGGGCAACATTTT
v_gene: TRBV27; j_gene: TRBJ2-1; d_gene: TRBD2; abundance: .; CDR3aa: CASSGGTSGSNEQFF; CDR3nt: TGTGCCAGCAGTGGGGGGACTAGCGGGAGCAATGAGCAGTTCTTC
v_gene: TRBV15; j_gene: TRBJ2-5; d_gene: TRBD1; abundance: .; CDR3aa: CATSGGQGRETQYF; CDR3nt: TGTGCCACCAGCGGCGGACAGGGGAGGGAGACCCAGTACTTC
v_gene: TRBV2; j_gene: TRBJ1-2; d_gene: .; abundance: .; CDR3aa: CASRPIGQAWGYTF; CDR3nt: TGTGCCAGCAGACCTATTGGGCAGGCCTGGGGCTACACCTTC
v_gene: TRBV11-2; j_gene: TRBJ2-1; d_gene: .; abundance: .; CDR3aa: CASSLSAGSYNEQFF; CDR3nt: TGTGCCAGCAGCTTATCCGCGGGTTCCTACAATGAGCAGTTCTTC
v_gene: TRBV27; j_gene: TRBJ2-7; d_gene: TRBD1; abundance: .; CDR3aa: CASLTLPVGRGLEQYF; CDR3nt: TGTGCCAGCCTAACCCTCCCGGTTGGCAGGGGGCTCGAGCAGTACTTC
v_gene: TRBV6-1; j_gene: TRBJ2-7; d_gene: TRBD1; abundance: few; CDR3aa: CASSVGTAREQYF; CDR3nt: TGTGCCAGCAGTGTCGGGACAGCGCGGGAGCAGTACTTC
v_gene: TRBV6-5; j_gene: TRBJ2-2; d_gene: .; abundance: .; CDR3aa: CASIPRGNTGELFF; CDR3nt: TGTGCCAGCATCCCCAGGGGAAACACCGGGGAGCTGTTTTTT
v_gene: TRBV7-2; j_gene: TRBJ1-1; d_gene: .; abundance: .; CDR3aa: CASSREGTLNTEAFF; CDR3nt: TGTGCCAGCAGCCGTGAAGGGACACTGAACACTGAAGCTTTCTTT
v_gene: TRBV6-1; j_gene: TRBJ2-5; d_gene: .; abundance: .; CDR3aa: CASSLALQKGETQYF; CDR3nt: TGTGCCAGCAGCCTCGCCCTGCAGAAGGGGGAGACCCAGTACTTC
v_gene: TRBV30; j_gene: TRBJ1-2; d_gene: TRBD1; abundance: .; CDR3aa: CAWRDRPIYGYTF; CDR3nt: TGTGCCTGGAGGGACAGGCCTATTTATGGCTACACCTTC
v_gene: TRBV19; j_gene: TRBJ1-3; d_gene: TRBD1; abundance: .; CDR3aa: CATQSQGAGSNTIYF; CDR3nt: TGTGCCACCCAATCACAGGGGGCTGGTTCGAACACCATATATTTT
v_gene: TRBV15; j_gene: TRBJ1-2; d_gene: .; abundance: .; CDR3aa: CATSRDGGSGNYGYTF; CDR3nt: TGTGCCACCAGCAGAGACGGGGGGAGTGGTAACTATGGCTACACCTTC
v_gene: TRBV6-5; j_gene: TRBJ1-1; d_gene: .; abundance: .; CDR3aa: CASSYSAGMFAEAFF; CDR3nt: TGTGCCAGCAGTTACTCGGCAGGGATGTTCGCTGAAGCTTTCTTT
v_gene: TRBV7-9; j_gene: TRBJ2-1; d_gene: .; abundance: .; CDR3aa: CASSLAGGRYNEQFF; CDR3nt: TGTGCCAGCAGCTTAGCGGGGGGGCGATACAATGAGCAGTTCTTC
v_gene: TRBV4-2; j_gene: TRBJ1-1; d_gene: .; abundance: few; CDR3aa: CASSQEGWMAGGTTEAFF; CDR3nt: TGTGCCAGCAGCCAAGAAGGTTGGATGGCGGGAGGTACCACTGAAGCTTTCTTT